The following is a TCR beta chain sequence with its context. Its antigen is not known. Trimming shortened V by 2 bases and J by 15 bases, and 2 bases separated the two germline ends. The CDR3 has 8 residues. The sample comes from a study of T cells after yellow fever vaccination. Universal primer sites and UMIs were introduced during 5'RACE template-switching synthesis of TCR cDNA. TCRdb reanalysed the 5' RACE reads using MiXCR and keeps one entry per CDR3 protein. The sample carries 500,000 to 650,000 distinct CDR3 sequences, around an eighth recorded once. Notes on the study in general: It was a small share of clonotypes that appeared in both CD4 and CD8 compartments. Though it reached lower strength, the secondary response hit its peak faster, day 5 versus 15.

The sequences come from PBMCs, collected on the day of the yellow fever booster vaccination. V is TRBV12-3 or TRBV12-4 and J is TRBJ2-1; unclear D gene. The clonotype comes from a man between 25 and 39 years old who received the YFV17D yellow fever vaccine. Written as DNA, the CDR3 is TGTGCCAGCAGTTTATTGTTCTTC. Translated: CASSLLFF.